Below, 13 T cell receptor beta chains from the same sample are listed, as sequenced in a study of T cell changes during pregnancy in multiple sclerosis. Clones were read by immunoSEQ multiplex PCR, and TCRdb kept only the in-frame ones, dropping some. This sample carries approximately 59,000 clones, approximately 90% of them seen once, and the ten largest clones take roughly 1.4%. The sample here was peripheral blood, taken in the third trimester of pregnancy. These receptors all come from a female donor in good health, enrolled as a control in a pregnancy study.

The chain couples TRBV27 to TRBJ2-7, with D perhaps matching TRBD2 (5 bases). From germline, CDR1 is MNHEY and CDR2 SMNVEV (reference sequence). CDR3 size: 13 residues. Trimming stripped 5 bases from V and 0 bases from J, with 8 bases between. The CDR3: CASSRDPSYEQYF. The CDR3 region has the DNA TGTGCCAGCAGTCGGGATCCCTCCTACGAGCAGTACTTC.

This chain links TRBV7-2 with TRBJ2-1; 8 bases line up with TRBD2. Trimming removed 6 bases from V and 4 bases from J; junction bases left unmatched: 11. Per germline, CDR1 SGHTA and CDR2 FQGNSA. The CDR3 is made up of 16 amino acids. CDR3 protein: CASRAGGQTSYNEQFF. In nucleotides, the CDR3 is TGTGCCAGCAGGGCGGGGGGCCAAACATCTTACAATGAGCAGTTCTTC.

This sequence joins TRBV11-2 and TRBJ2-7; a possible D gene is TRBD2 (5 bases). The CDR3 has 11 amino acids. The germline V gene has CDR1 SGHAT and CDR2 FQNNGV. With 4 bases removed from V and 6 bases from J, the gap between germline ends came to 7 bases. The CDR3 spells CASSSGSEQYF. CDR3 sequence (DNA): TGTGCCAGCAGCTCGGGGAGCGAGCAGTACTTC. Together with reference TRBV11-2 and TRBJ2-7, the CDR3 gives the full variable domain: EAGVAQSPRYKIIEKRQSVAFWCNPISGHATLYWYQQILGQGPKLLIQFQNNGVVDDSQLPKDRFSAERLKGVDSTLKIQPAKLEDSAVYLCASSSGSEQYFGPGTRLTVT.

The rearrangement links TRBV5-8 to TRBJ1-5; 9 bases are shared with TRBD1. Germline V lookup: CDR1 SGHTS, CDR2 YDEGEE. V lost 4 bases to trimming and J lost 6 bases; unmatched junction nucleotides: 5. There are 14 residues in the CDR3. CDR3 nucleotides: TGTGCCAGCAGCATAGGACAGGGGAGTCAGCCCCAGCATTTT. Its translation: CASSIGQGSQPQHF.

The gene calls are TRBV1 and TRBJ2-1; the table's D call TRBD1 went unverified against the DNA. TRBV1 is a pseudogene locus. This CDR3 is 15 amino acids long. In DNA form, the CDR3 reads TGCACCAGCAGGATTGGGACAGGGGGGAACAATGAGCAGTTCTTC. Its translation is CTSRIGTGGNNEQFF.

The chain combines TRBV14 with TRBJ2-3; 9 nucleotides line up with TRBD2. The CDR3 spans 16 residues. Germline-derived CDR1 and CDR2 are SGHDN and FVKESK. V gave up 4 bases and J gave up 3 bases; unmatched junction bases: 8. The DNA of the CDR3 is TGTGCCAGCAGCCCAATACTAGCGGGTCATACAGATACGCAGTATTTT. Residues: CASSPILAGHTDTQYF.

The chain couples TRBV18 to TRBJ2-3; a weak D match, TRBD1 (7 bases). Trimming shortened V by 3 bases and J by 3 bases, and 13 bases separated the two germline ends. This CDR3 region has 15 residues. Germline loops: CDR1 KGHSH, CDR2 LQKENI. The CDR3 here is CASSPQGGPTDTQYF. The CDR3 DNA follows: TGTGCCAGCTCACCCCAGGGGGGACCGACAGATACGCAGTATTTT.

The J gene is TRBJ2-1, the V gene TRBV6-5, with TRBD1 as a possible D gene (5 bases). The V gene lost 8 bases and the J gene lost 5 bases, with 13 bases spanning the gap. The CDR3 sequence is 13 residues long. Germline V gene data show CDR1 as MNHEY and CDR2 as SVGAGI. Written as DNA, the CDR3 is TGTGCCAGCCGACAGTGGGGCAACAATGAGCAGTTCTTC. It specifies CASRQWGNNEQFF.

The chain is built from TRBV2 and TRBJ2-7, with D possibly TRBD1 on 5 matching bases. Trimming removed 7 bases from V and 2 bases from J, with 6 bases in between. Germline V gives CDR1 SNHLY, CDR2 FYNNEI. The CDR3 is 11 amino acids. The CDR3 loop reads CASTTAYEQYF. In nucleotides, the CDR3 is TGTGCCAGCACGACAGCCTACGAGCAGTACTTC.

The chain carries TRBV6-5 and TRBJ2-2, with D possibly TRBD1 on 6 matching bases. V lost 0 bases to trimming and J lost 8 bases, with 16 bases between them. CDR1 MNHEY and CDR2 SVGAGI come from the germline V gene. The CDR3 contains 16 residues. CDR3 loop: CASSYSITGQRGELFF. The CDR3 DNA reads TGTGCCAGCAGTTACTCAATTACAGGGCAAAGGGGGGAGCTGTTTTTT.

Only one count was recorded for this clone. This chain connects TRBV14 to TRBJ2-3; TRBD2 matches at 8 bases. V was clipped by 0 bases and J by 6 bases; unmatched bases: 11. CDR1 is SGHDN, CDR2 FVKESK, per germline. The CDR3 has 17 residues. The CDR3 region is CASSQDLRLAGSDTQYF. The CDR3 DNA is TGTGCCAGCAGCCAAGATCTACGTTTAGCGGGGTCGGATACGCAGTATTTT.

Written as DNA, the CDR3 is TGTGCCAGCAGCTCGACGCAGGTTAACGAGCAGTACTTC. Residues: CASSSTQVNEQYF. This chain links TRBV7-9 with TRBJ2-7; D is unclear. The V end lost 4 bases, the J end lost 5 bases, and 12 bases lay between the germline ends. The CDR3 extends over 13 amino acids. Germline CDR1 is SEHNR and CDR2 is FQNEAQ (reference sequence).

The chain carries TRBV5-6 and TRBJ1-6; TRBD1 might be the D (5 bases). V dropped 1 base and J dropped 3 bases, with 8 bases sitting between them. The CDR3 extends over 15 amino acids. Per the germline V gene, CDR1 is SGHDT and CDR2 is YYEEEE. In DNA form, the CDR3 reads TGTGCCAGCAGCTTGTGGAGGGGCTATAATTCACCCCTCCACTTT. It encodes CASSLWRGYNSPLHF.